Sequencing of this T cell receptor beta chain was carried out in a study of vaccination and CD4 T cells after COVID-19. Study-wide context: Between diagnosis and the drawing of post-COVID samples lay a median roughly 91 days (range 35 to 161).

Once obtained from cultured CD4+ T cells, the DNA was sequenced using the Oncomine TCR Beta short-read assay. TCRdb called the PCR reads again in MiXCR, with one record for every CDR3 protein. The sample carries about 10,000 distinct CDR3 sequences, approximately 60% recorded once. V lost 6 bases and J lost 4, with 18 bases in between. CDR3 length: 15 amino acids. Germline V gene sequence: CDR1 MNHEY, CDR2 SMNVEV (reference sequence). To note about this clonotype: Its cognate antigen is unknown.

Overall study results and limits: In convalescent patients, a median roughly 86% of reactive clones appeared only post-vaccination. Although the median of SARS-CoV-2-reactive clonotypes rose from roughly 21 to 40, the change was not significant.

This sample's treatment: approximately 10-day PBMC culture with coronavirus spike peptide pools or control peptides (ViraFEST assay). The chain joins TRBV27 to TRBJ1-2, with D possibly matching TRBD1 (5 bases). The sample comprised CD4+ T cells from blood, cultured in vitro. This receptor was obtained from a human donor who had recovered from COVID-19. CDR3 sequence reads: CASRKMGEEGYGYTF. The CDR3 DNA reads as TGTGCCAGCAGGAAAATGGGGGAGGAAGGCTATGGCTACACCTTC.